The source of this T cell receptor beta chain is a study of monozygotic twins with inflammatory bowel disease. From germline, CDR1 is SEHNR and CDR2 FQNEAQ (reference sequence). The CDR3 runs to 15 residues. TCRdb re-called the 5' RACE reads, yielding one record per CDR3 amino acid sequence without DNA. The sample holds roughly 300,000 distinct CDR3 sequences. The chain recombines TRBV7-9 with TRBJ2-7. Sequencing input: blood. This clonotype was sampled from a human donor with ulcerative colitis or Crohn's disease, or a healthy co-twin of an affected twin (not recorded which). CDR3 sequence reads: CASSPTSTKSYEQYF. Full variable domain (remainder filled in from reference TRBV7-9 and TRBJ2-7): DTGVSQNPRHKITKRGQNVTFRCDPISEHNRLYWYRQTLGQGPEFLTYFQNEAQLEKSRLLSDRFSAERPKGSFSTLEIQRTEQGDSAMYLCASSPTSTKSYEQYFGPGTRLTVT.